This is a list of T cell receptor beta chains from one sample in a study of blood T cell repertoires in COVID-19. The method was immunoSEQ multiplex PCR; TCRdb's version includes in-frame clones alone and lacks a portion of them. The sample holds under 250,000 clones, about 78% seen once. Sequenced material: peripheral blood. These TCRs come from a woman in her 70s with acute or convalescent COVID-19. Both conserved end residues are part of each CDR3. Fields, in order: J gene, D gene, clone size, V gene, CDR3 DNA, CDR3 protein. A D gene is named only where the DNA matches it firmly. Not all rows give a size; the values are once, few, many and, for expanded clones, a class.

j_call: TRBJ2-1; d_call: .; clone_size: .; v_call: TRBV5-1; cdr3_nt: TGCGCCAGCAGCTTGAACCCAACCGGAGATGAGCAGTTCTTC; cdr3_aa: CASSLNPTGDEQFF
j_call: TRBJ2-7; d_call: .; clone_size: .; v_call: TRBV11-2; cdr3_nt: TGTGCCAGCAACGCGACCTCGGGGGACGACGAGCAGTACTTC; cdr3_aa: CASNATSGDDEQYF
j_call: TRBJ2-3; d_call: .; clone_size: .; v_call: TRBV10-3; cdr3_nt: TGTGCCATCAGTGAGGGTGGCGGGACCCGGCGCGCAGATACGCAGTATTTT; cdr3_aa: CAISEGGGTRRADTQYF
j_call: TRBJ2-7; d_call: TRBD1; clone_size: .; v_call: TRBV5-4; cdr3_nt: TGTGCCAGCAGCTTGCAGACAGGGGGTCCGTCCTACGAGCAGTACTTC; cdr3_aa: CASSLQTGGPSYEQYF
j_call: TRBJ2-7; d_call: .; clone_size: .; v_call: TRBV11-1; cdr3_nt: TGTGCCAGCAGCTTAGGCCGGAGCTACGAGCAGTACTTC; cdr3_aa: CASSLGRSYEQYF
j_call: TRBJ2-2; d_call: TRBD1; clone_size: .; v_call: TRBV7-8; cdr3_nt: TGTGCCAGCAGCCTGGACAGGGCGGGCACCGGGGAGCTGTTTTTT; cdr3_aa: CASSLDRAGTGELFF
j_call: TRBJ1-6; d_call: TRBD1; clone_size: .; v_call: TRBV6-5; cdr3_nt: TGTGCCAGCAGCGACAGGGGGCGGAATTCACCCCTCCACTTT; cdr3_aa: CASSDRGRNSPLHF
j_call: TRBJ2-7; d_call: TRBD1; clone_size: few; v_call: TRBV6-5; cdr3_nt: TGTGCCAGCAGTAAATGGGACAGGGAAGGCGAGCAGTACTTC; cdr3_aa: CASSKWDREGEQYF
j_call: TRBJ2-2; d_call: .; clone_size: .; v_call: TRBV3-1/TRBV3-2; cdr3_nt: TGTGCCAGCAGCGAGACCCCCTTTCGGGGTAACACCGGGGAGCTGTTTTTT; cdr3_aa: CASSETPFRGNTGELFF
j_call: TRBJ1-1; d_call: TRBD1; clone_size: few; v_call: TRBV28; cdr3_nt: TGTGCCAGCACCGGGACAGGGGGTGAAGCTTTCTTT; cdr3_aa: CASTGTGGEAFF
j_call: TRBJ1-1; d_call: .; clone_size: .; v_call: TRBV18; cdr3_nt: TGTGCCAGCTCACCAGAACAGGGAATTGAAGCTTTCTTT; cdr3_aa: CASSPEQGIEAFF
j_call: TRBJ2-3; d_call: .; clone_size: .; v_call: TRBV6-5; cdr3_nt: TGTGCCAGCAGTTACGGGCCTAGCACAGATACGCAGTATTTT; cdr3_aa: CASSYGPSTDTQYF
j_call: TRBJ2-5; d_call: .; clone_size: .; v_call: TRBV7-3; cdr3_nt: TGTGCCAGCAGCCGCCTACCACAAGAGACCCAGTACTTC; cdr3_aa: CASSRLPQETQYF
j_call: TRBJ2-1; d_call: TRBD1; clone_size: .; v_call: TRBV4-2; cdr3_nt: TGTGCCAGCAGCCAAGATCCCACAGGGGATGAGCAGTTCTTC; cdr3_aa: CASSQDPTGDEQFF
j_call: TRBJ1-1; d_call: TRBD1; clone_size: .; v_call: TRBV5-1; cdr3_nt: TGCGCCAGCAGCCCAGGGACAGGGCCCTTGGGCACTGAAGCTTTCTTT; cdr3_aa: CASSPGTGPLGTEAFF
j_call: TRBJ2-2; d_call: TRBD2; clone_size: .; v_call: TRBV23-1; cdr3_nt: TGCGCCAGCAGTCAATGGGGGACTAGCGGGAGGGAGCGTTTGGGGGAGCTGTTTTTT; cdr3_aa: CASSQWGTSGRERLGELFF
j_call: TRBJ2-3; d_call: TRBD2; clone_size: .; v_call: TRBV10-1; cdr3_nt: TGCGCCAGCAGTGAGGGGACTAGCGCGGCCACAGATACGCAGTATTTT; cdr3_aa: CASSEGTSAATDTQYF
j_call: TRBJ1-3; d_call: TRBD1; clone_size: .; v_call: TRBV11-2; cdr3_nt: TGTGCCAGCAGCTTGGACAGGAGCTCTGGAAACACCATATATTTT; cdr3_aa: CASSLDRSSGNTIYF
j_call: TRBJ1-1; d_call: .; clone_size: .; v_call: TRBV3-1/TRBV3-2; cdr3_nt: TGTGCCAGCGGCCTCCGGAGGGACACTGAAGCTTTCTTT; cdr3_aa: CASGLRRDTEAFF
j_call: TRBJ2-2; d_call: .; clone_size: many; v_call: TRBV7-3; cdr3_nt: TGTGCCAGCAGCTTAATAGCGCAGGCCGGGGAGCTGTTTTTT; cdr3_aa: CASSLIAQAGELFF
j_call: TRBJ1-1; d_call: TRBD1; clone_size: .; v_call: TRBV18; cdr3_nt: TGTGCCAGCTCACCGGAACAGGGGACAACTGAAGCTTTCTTT; cdr3_aa: CASSPEQGTTEAFF
j_call: TRBJ1-2; d_call: TRBD1; clone_size: .; v_call: TRBV28; cdr3_nt: TGTGCCAGCAGTTTCCCCCCCGGGACAGGGACCTATGGCTACACCTTC; cdr3_aa: CASSFPPGTGTYGYTF
j_call: TRBJ1-1; d_call: .; clone_size: .; v_call: TRBV2; cdr3_nt: TGTGCCTGCCTAGTCCGGACTGAAGCTTTCTTT; cdr3_aa: CACLVRTEAFF
j_call: TRBJ2-7; d_call: TRBD2; clone_size: .; v_call: TRBV11-2; cdr3_nt: TGTGCCAGCAGCCCCCCCGGGACTACGCGAGTAGGGCAGTACTTC; cdr3_aa: CASSPPGTTRVGQYF
j_call: TRBJ1-2; d_call: TRBD1; clone_size: .; v_call: TRBV28; cdr3_nt: TGTGCCAGCAGTTTACCCGGGACAGGGTATGGCTACACCTTC; cdr3_aa: CASSLPGTGYGYTF
j_call: TRBJ2-1; d_call: TRBD2; clone_size: .; v_call: TRBV19; cdr3_nt: TGTGCCAGTAAGGGCGGACTAGCGGCCCCAGAAGTGCAGTTCTTC; cdr3_aa: CASKGGLAAPEVQFF
j_call: TRBJ2-1; d_call: .; clone_size: .; v_call: TRBV7-2; cdr3_nt: TGTGCCAGCAGCTTACCTTCCTCCTACAATGAGCAGTTCTTC; cdr3_aa: CASSLPSSYNEQFF
j_call: TRBJ2-5; d_call: TRBD2; clone_size: .; v_call: TRBV28; cdr3_nt: TGTGCCAGCAGTCCGTCGATTAGCGGGAGAGGAGAGACCCAGTACTTC; cdr3_aa: CASSPSISGRGETQYF
j_call: TRBJ1-4; d_call: TRBD1; clone_size: .; v_call: TRBV18; cdr3_nt: TGTGCCAGCTCACAGGAGACAGGGGTAACTAATGAAAAACTGTTTTTT; cdr3_aa: CASSQETGVTNEKLFF
j_call: TRBJ2-3; d_call: .; clone_size: .; v_call: TRBV6-5; cdr3_nt: TGTGCCAGCAGTTACTCGCAGGGGATGGATACGCAGTATTTT; cdr3_aa: CASSYSQGMDTQYF
j_call: TRBJ2-7; d_call: .; clone_size: few; v_call: TRBV4-1; cdr3_nt: TGCGCCAGCAGCCAAGACCCCTTTGGTTCCAAGGCGGCCTACGAGCAGTACTTC; cdr3_aa: CASSQDPFGSKAAYEQYF
j_call: TRBJ2-1; d_call: TRBD1; clone_size: .; v_call: TRBV20-1; cdr3_nt: TGCAGTGCTAGTCAGGGGGCGCAGGATGAGCAGCTCTTC; cdr3_aa: CSASQGAQDEQLF
j_call: TRBJ1-2; d_call: TRBD1; clone_size: .; v_call: TRBV29-1; cdr3_nt: TGCAGCGCGACAGGGATCTATGGCTACACCTTC; cdr3_aa: CSATGIYGYTF
j_call: TRBJ2-2; d_call: .; clone_size: .; v_call: TRBV18; cdr3_nt: TGTGCCAGCTCACCAGGAGGGGGCGCGAGGAACACCGGGGAGCTGTTTTTT; cdr3_aa: CASSPGGGARNTGELFF
j_call: TRBJ1-3; d_call: TRBD1; clone_size: .; v_call: TRBV5-1; cdr3_nt: TGCGCCAGCAGCTCCGACCCTGGACAGGGGAACTCTGGAAACACCATATATTTT; cdr3_aa: CASSSDPGQGNSGNTIYF
j_call: TRBJ2-7; d_call: TRBD1; clone_size: once; v_call: TRBV24-1; cdr3_nt: TGTGCCACCAGTGACCCTGGGACAGGGATTGACGAGCAGTACTTC; cdr3_aa: CATSDPGTGIDEQYF
j_call: TRBJ2-2; d_call: .; clone_size: few; v_call: TRBV27; cdr3_nt: TGTGCCAGCTTGGGGGGGGCAGCGGGATTGGCCGGGGAGCTGTTTTTT; cdr3_aa: CASLGGAAGLAGELFF
j_call: TRBJ1-5; d_call: .; clone_size: .; v_call: TRBV6-5; cdr3_nt: TGTGCCAGCTACGACAGGAGCAATCAGCCCCAGCATTTT; cdr3_aa: CASYDRSNQPQHF
j_call: TRBJ2-3; d_call: .; clone_size: .; v_call: TRBV2; cdr3_nt: TGTGCCAGCAGTGAATCCGGGGTCTATACGCAGTATTTT; cdr3_aa: CASSESGVYTQYF